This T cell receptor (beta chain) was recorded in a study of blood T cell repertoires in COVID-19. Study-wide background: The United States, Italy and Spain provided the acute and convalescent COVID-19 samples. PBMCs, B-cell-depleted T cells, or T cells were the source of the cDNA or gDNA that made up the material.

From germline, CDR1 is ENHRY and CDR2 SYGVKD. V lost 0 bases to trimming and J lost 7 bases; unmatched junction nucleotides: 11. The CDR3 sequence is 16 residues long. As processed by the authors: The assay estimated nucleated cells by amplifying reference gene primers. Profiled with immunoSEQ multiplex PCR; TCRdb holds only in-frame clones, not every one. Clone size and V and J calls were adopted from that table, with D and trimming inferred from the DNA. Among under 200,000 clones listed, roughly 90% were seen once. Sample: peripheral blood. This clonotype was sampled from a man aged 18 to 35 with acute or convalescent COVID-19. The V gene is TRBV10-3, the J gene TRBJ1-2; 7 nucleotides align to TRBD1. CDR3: CAISESQGVVLSGYTF. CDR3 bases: TGTGCCATCAGTGAGTCTCAGGGGGTGGTTTTGAGTGGCTACACCTTC.